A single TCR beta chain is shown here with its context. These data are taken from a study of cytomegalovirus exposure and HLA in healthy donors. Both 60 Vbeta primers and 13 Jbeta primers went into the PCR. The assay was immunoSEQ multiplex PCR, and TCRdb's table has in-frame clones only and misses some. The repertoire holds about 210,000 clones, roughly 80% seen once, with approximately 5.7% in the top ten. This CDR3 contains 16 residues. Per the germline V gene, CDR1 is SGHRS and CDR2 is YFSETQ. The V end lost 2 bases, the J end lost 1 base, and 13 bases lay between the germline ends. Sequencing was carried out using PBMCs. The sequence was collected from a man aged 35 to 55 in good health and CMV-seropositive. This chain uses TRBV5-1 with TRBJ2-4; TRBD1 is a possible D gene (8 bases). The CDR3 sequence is CASSLAGQVAKNIQYF. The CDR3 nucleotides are TGCGCCAGCAGCTTAGCGGGACAGGTCGCCAAAAACATTCAGTACTTC.